The subject of this entry is one T cell receptor beta chain. The data were taken from a study of blood T cell repertoires in COVID-19. Method: immunoSEQ multiplex PCR; TCRdb's copy keeps in-frame clones and lacks some. The sample holds 200,000 to 300,000 clones; about 87% are singletons and the top ten take roughly 4.9%. Trimming shortened V by 1 base and J by 5 bases, and 9 bases separated the two germline ends. Germline values: CDR1 SGHRS, CDR2 YFSETQ. This CDR3 spans 14 amino acids. V gene TRBV5-1 combines with J gene TRBJ2-2; a possible D gene is TRBD2 (5 bases). The sample taken for sequencing was peripheral blood. This receptor was obtained from a woman aged 60-75 years with COVID-19, enrolled during active disease. The CDR3 region has the DNA TGCGCCAGCAGCTTGCCTAGCAGAACCGGGGAGCTGTTTTTT. It codes for CASSLPSRTGELFF.